The 16 T cell receptor beta chains given below trace back to one sample, sequenced in a study of T cell clonality in common variable immunodeficiency. Study-wide findings and caveats: Fewer deletions and N-nucleotide insertions were reportedly seen in common variable immunodeficiency TCR beta sequences.

These receptors' targets are unknown. Profiling relied on immunoSEQ multiplex PCR, and the TCRdb table lists in-frame clones only, not all of them. The table lists about 20,000 clones, with no singletons. Material for sequencing was peripheral blood mononuclear cells. These receptors were taken from a human donor with common variable immunodeficiency.

In regard to this clone: The read ends 3 residues early relative to the CDR3; the germline J gene fills the gap. The chain links TRBV7-2 to TRBJ2-5; D is undetermined. In germline, CDR1 is SGHTA, CDR2 FQGNSA. Trimming removed 1 base from V and 4 bases from J, with 10 bases in between. CDR3 size: 14 residues. CDR3 DNA, as far as it was read: TGTGCCAGCAGCTTAGTAGCCTCGTTAGAGACC. As protein: CASSLVASLET. Given in full, the CDR3 is CASSLVASLETQYF.

In regard to this clone: The read ends 3 residues early relative to the CDR3; the germline J gene fills the gap. The rearrangement uses TRBV7-2 and TRBJ2-1; 9 bases agree with TRBD2. The V gene end was trimmed by 5 bases and the J gene end by 7 bases; junction bases not matched to a gene: 9. This CDR3 has 15 residues. The germline V gene has CDR1 SGHTA and CDR2 FQGNSA. CDR3: CASSPASGTENEQFF. Partial CDR3 DNA: TGTGCCAGCAGCCCCGCTAGCGGGACGGAAAATGAG.

This clone was seen only a few times. The read is 3 residues too short to cover the CDR3 end, so that end is filled in from the germline J gene. The chain couples TRBV7-9 to TRBJ2-1; 9 nucleotides agree with TRBD1. Germline CDR1 SEHNR, CDR2 FQNEAQ (reference sequence). Trimming removed 7 bases from V and 3 bases from J; junction bases left unmatched: 7. CDR3 length: 15 residues. The chain's CDR3 is CASIPDRGNYNEQFF. The sequenced CDR3 bases are TGTGCCAGCATCCCGGACAGGGGAAACTACAATGAG.

This clone was detected only a few times. The CDR3 goes on 3 residues after the read ends, and that part is filled in from the germline J gene. The V and J genes are TRBV7-9 and TRBJ1-1; TRBD1 agrees at 7 bases. The CDR3 runs 15 residues. The V gene's germline CDR1 is SEHNR and CDR2 FQNEAQ (reference sequence). The V and J ends lost 5 bases and 4 bases, in that order; junction bases with no gene match: 10. The CDR3 bases that were read are TGTGCCAGCAGCGCCGAACAGGGGAGGGGCACTGAA. Its protein product is CASSAEQGRGTE. The full-length CDR3 reads as CASSAEQGRGTEAFF.

This clone was observed a few times. The read ends 3 residues shy of where the CDR3 ends; the end is completed using the germline J gene. The V gene is TRBV18, the J gene TRBJ2-5; 8 nucleotides align to TRBD1. The trim removed 6 bases at V and 5 bases at J, leaving 8 bases unmatched. In germline, CDR1 is KGHSH, CDR2 LQKENI. The CDR3 has 14 amino acids. Partial CDR3 DNA: TGTGCCAGCTCGCTCGGACAGGGTAGCGAGACC. Its protein is CASSLGQGSET. The CDR3 as a whole reads CASSLGQGSETQYF.

This clone showed up just a few times. The read halts 3 residues ahead of the CDR3 end, with the missing end drawn from the germline J gene. J is TRBJ2-2 and V is TRBV19, with D perhaps matching TRBD1 (5 bases). The CDR3 runs 15 residues. CDR1 is LNHDA, CDR2 SQIVND, per germline (reference sequence). V was clipped by 3 bases and J by 2 bases, with 10 bases between them. The CDR3 DNA, read in part, is TGTGCCAGTAGTATTGCGCAGGGCAACACCGGGGAG. Amino acids: CASSIAQGNTGE. The full CDR3 is CASSIAQGNTGELFF. Looking up the rest from reference TRBV19 and TRBJ2-2 gives the full variable domain: DGGITQSPKYLFRKEGQNVTLSCEQNLNHDAMYWYRQDPGQGLRLIYYSQIVNDFQKGDIAEGYSVSREKKESFPLTVTSAQKNPTAFYLCASSIAQGNTGELFFGEGSRLTVL.

As concerns this clone: The read is 3 residues too short to cover the CDR3 end, so that end is filled in from the germline J gene. The J gene is TRBJ1-6, the V gene TRBV7-9; possible D gene TRBD1, 5 bases. The CDR3 is 15 amino acids. V lost 3 bases to trimming and J lost 6 bases, with 12 bases between them. Per germline, CDR1 SEHNR and CDR2 FQNEAQ (reference sequence). CDR3 DNA, as far as it was read: TGTGCCAGCAGCTTGGGAGCAGGGCCTAATTCACCC. This encodes CASSLGAGPNSP. The entire CDR3 protein reads CASSLGAGPNSPLHF.

This clone has just a few counts. The read falls 3 residues short of the CDR3 end, and the missing part is taken from the germline J gene. The chain couples TRBV19 to TRBJ1-1; weak D call: TRBD1 (5 bases). This CDR3 comprises 18 residues. Germline V gene data show CDR1 as LNHDA and CDR2 as SQIVND (reference sequence). With 5 bases removed from V and 1 base from J, the gap between germline ends came to 23 bases. CDR3 sequence: CASSAGRHGRAWNTEAFF. Incomplete CDR3 DNA: TGTGCCAGTAGTGCTGGACGACACGGCAGGGCCTGGAACACTGAA. The full variable domain, its missing parts supplied by reference TRBV19 and TRBJ1-1, is DGGITQSPKYLFRKEGQNVTLSCEQNLNHDAMYWYRQDPGQGLRLIYYSQIVNDFQKGDIAEGYSVSREKKESFPLTVTSAQKNPTAFYLCASSAGRHGRAWNTEAFFGQGTRLTVV.

A remark on this clone: The read terminates 3 residues before the CDR3 end, so the remaining end is supplied by the germline J gene. The chain combines TRBV30 with TRBJ2-3; D is undetermined. CDR3 size: 15 residues. Trimming took off 0 bases at V and 1 base at J, with 11 bases between the two ends. Germline lookup yields CDR1 GTSNPN and CDR2 SVGIG (reference sequence). CDR3 DNA (partial): TGTGCCTGGAGTGTTGGTACGGGTCGCACAGATACG. This translates into CAWSVGTGRTDT. The CDR3, in full, reads CAWSVGTGRTDTQYF. Using reference TRBV30 and TRBJ2-3 for the parts outside the CDR3, the full variable domain is SQTIHQWPATLVQPVGSPLSLECTVEGTSNPNLYWYRQAAGRGLQLLFYSVGIGQISSEVPQNLSASRPQDRQFILSSKKLLLSDSGFYLCAWSVGTGRTDTQYFGPGTRLTVL.

A few counts support this clone. Read coverage stops 3 residues before the CDR3 terminus; the germline J gene supplies the remainder. The chain is built from TRBV7-9 and TRBJ1-1; D not resolved. V was clipped by 1 base and J by 0 bases, with 9 bases between them. Per the germline V gene, CDR1 is SEHNR and CDR2 is FQNEAQ (reference sequence). CDR3 length: 15 amino acids. The CDR3 bases that were read are TGTGCCAGCAGCTTAGTTCAGGTCATGAACACTGAA. Translating it yields CASSLVQVMNTE. The CDR3, in full, reads CASSLVQVMNTEAFF.

This clone has only a few counts. The CDR3 sequence: CACSGQFYNSPLHF. Partial CDR3 DNA: TGTGCCTGCTCGGGACAGTTTTATAATTCACCC. The rearrangement joins TRBV30 to TRBJ1-6; TRBD1 matches 7 bases. Read data end 3 residues before the CDR3 end; the end is taken from the germline J gene. CDR3 length: 14 residues. V dropped 6 bases and J dropped 4; count of bases not matched to a gene: 6. Germline V gene lookup returns CDR1 GTSNPN and CDR2 SVGIG (reference sequence).

Judged by abundance, this clone is medium-sized. The read ends 3 residues early relative to the CDR3; the germline J gene fills the gap. The gene calls are TRBV20-1 and TRBJ1-6; D unresolved. The CDR3 loop spans 15 amino acids. Per the germline V gene, CDR1 is DFQATT and CDR2 is SNEGSKA (reference sequence). V lost 0 bases and J lost 7, with 13 bases in between. The covered CDR3 bases are TGCAGTGCTAGAGATCCTCCGACATTCAATTCACCC. Protein sequence: CSARDPPTFNSP. The full CDR3 protein is CSARDPPTFNSPLHF.

The table lists this clone with a few counts. The read comes to an end 3 residues before the CDR3 does, leaving the germline J gene to fill in the end. This chain connects TRBV20-1 to TRBJ1-2; TRBD1 aligns across 7 bases. This CDR3 has 13 amino acids. Per the germline V gene, CDR1 is DFQATT and CDR2 is SNEGSKA (reference sequence). V trimming: 3 bases; J trimming: 3 bases; junction bases outside the gene matches: 4. This chain's CDR3 is CSASPTGDYGYTF. CDR3 bases read: TGCAGTGCTAGTCCAACAGGGGACTATGGC.

Comments on this clone: The read ends 3 residues before the CDR3 terminus; that terminus is restored from the germline J gene. The chain uses TRBV30 and TRBJ2-5, with 12 bases identical to TRBD2. The CDR3 is 13 residues long. Unmatched junction bases numbered 2, after V lost 5 bases and J lost 4 bases. Germline loops: CDR1 GTSNPN, CDR2 SVGIG (reference sequence). CDR3 DNA, as far as it was read: TGTGCCTGGTTGGGACTAGCGGGAGAGACC. Protein: CAWLGLAGET. The whole CDR3 region reads CAWLGLAGETQYF. Together with reference TRBV30 and TRBJ2-5, the CDR3 gives the full variable domain: SQTIHQWPATLVQPVGSPLSLECTVEGTSNPNLYWYRQAAGRGLQLLFYSVGIGQISSEVPQNLSASRPQDRQFILSSKKLLLSDSGFYLCAWLGLAGETQYFGPGTRLLVL.

As to this clone: The read falls 3 residues short of the CDR3 end, and the missing part is taken from the germline J gene. This chain joins TRBV19 and TRBJ1-1; 7 bases match TRBD1. Trimming cost V 3 bases and J 4 bases; bases outside gene matches: 5. Germline CDR1 and CDR2: LNHDA and SQIVND (reference sequence). The CDR3 totals 14 residues. The CDR3 sequence is CASSISNRGTEAFF. The sequenced CDR3 bases are TGTGCCAGTAGTATCTCTAACAGGGGCACTGAA.

Comment on this clone: The CDR3 is cut off 3 residues early in the read; its end comes from the germline J gene. V is TRBV6-2 or TRBV6-3 and J is TRBJ2-2; possible D gene TRBD1, 5 bases. The CDR3 spans 14 residues. Germline CDR1 MNHEY, CDR2 SVGEGT. Trimming left V 0 bases short and J 3 bases short, with 5 bases between. The CDR3 bases that were read are TGTGCCAGCAGTTACTCGACAGACACCGGGGAG. It translates to CASSYSTDTGE. The CDR3 in full is CASSYSTDTGELFF.